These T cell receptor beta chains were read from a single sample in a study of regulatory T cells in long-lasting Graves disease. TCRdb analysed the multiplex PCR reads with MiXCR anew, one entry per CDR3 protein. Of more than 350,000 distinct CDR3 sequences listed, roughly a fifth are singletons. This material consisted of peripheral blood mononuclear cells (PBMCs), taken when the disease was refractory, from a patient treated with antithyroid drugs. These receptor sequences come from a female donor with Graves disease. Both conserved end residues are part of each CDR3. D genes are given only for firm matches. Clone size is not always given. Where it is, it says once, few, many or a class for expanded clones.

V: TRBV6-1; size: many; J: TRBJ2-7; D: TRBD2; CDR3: CASSAFPDTGTSGRPPYEQYF; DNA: TGTGCCAGCAGCGCATTCCCCGACACCGGGACTAGCGGGAGGCCTCCCTACGAGCAGTACTTC
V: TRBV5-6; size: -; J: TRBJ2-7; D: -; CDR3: CASSWDQRSSSYEQYF; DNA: TGTGCCAGCAGCTGGGACCAAAGATCAAGCTCCTACGAGCAGTACTTC
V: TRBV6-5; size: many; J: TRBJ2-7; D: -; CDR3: CASSYPPRRDLTYEQYF; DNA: TGTGCCAGCAGTTACCCCCCTCGAAGAGACCTAACCTACGAGCAGTACTTC
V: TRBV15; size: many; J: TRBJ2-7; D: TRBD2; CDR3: CATSRDRGTSAEQYF; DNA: TGTGCCACCAGCAGAGATCGGGGGACTAGTGCCGAGCAGTACTTC
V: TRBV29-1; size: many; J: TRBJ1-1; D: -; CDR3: CSGGPTEAFF; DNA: TGCAGCGGAGGCCCCACTGAAGCTTTCTTT
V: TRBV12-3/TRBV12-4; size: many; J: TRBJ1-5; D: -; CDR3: CASSLASNQPQHF; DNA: TGTGCCAGCAGCCTCGCAAGCAATCAGCCCCAGCATTTT
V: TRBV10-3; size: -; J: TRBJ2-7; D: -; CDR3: CAISGRQSGHEQYF; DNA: TGTGCCATCAGTGGGAGGCAGTCTGGCCACGAGCAGTACTTC
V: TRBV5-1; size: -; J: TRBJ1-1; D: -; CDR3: CASSLGERRGNTEAFF; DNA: TGCGCCAGCAGCTTGGGCGAAAGAAGGGGGAACACTGAAGCTTTCTTT
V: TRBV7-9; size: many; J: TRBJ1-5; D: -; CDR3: CASSSDQGGLSNQPQHF; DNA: TGTGCCAGCAGCTCGGATCAGGGAGGACTTAGCAATCAGCCCCAGCATTTT
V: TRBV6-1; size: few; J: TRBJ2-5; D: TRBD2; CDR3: CASRRRTSGLWETQYF; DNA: TGTGCCAGCAGGCGCAGGACTAGCGGGTTGTGGGAGACCCAGTACTTC
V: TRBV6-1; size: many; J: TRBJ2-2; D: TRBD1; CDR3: CASSDLTGAGELFF; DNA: TGTGCCAGCAGTGACTTGACAGGGGCCGGGGAGCTGTTTTTT
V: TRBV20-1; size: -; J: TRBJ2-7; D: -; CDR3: CSATNLLYPYEQYF; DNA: TGCAGTGCTACAAATCTATTGTACCCCTACGAGCAGTACTTC
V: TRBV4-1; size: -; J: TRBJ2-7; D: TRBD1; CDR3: CASSQAGTGNYEQYF; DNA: TGCGCCAGCAGCCAAGCCGGGACAGGGAACTACGAGCAGTACTTC
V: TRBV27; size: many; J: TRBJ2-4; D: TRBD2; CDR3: CASSLGREGRKNIQYF; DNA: TGTGCCAGCAGTTTAGGGCGGGAGGGCAGGAAAAACATTCAGTACTTC
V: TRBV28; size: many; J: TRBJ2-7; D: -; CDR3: CASGREAYEQYF; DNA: TGTGCCAGCGGCAGAGAGGCGTACGAGCAGTACTTC
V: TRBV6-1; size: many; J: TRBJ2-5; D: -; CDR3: CASTLEHQETQYF; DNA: TGTGCCAGCACCCTCGAGCATCAAGAGACCCAGTACTTC
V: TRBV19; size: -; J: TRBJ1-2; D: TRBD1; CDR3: CASSKTLRQGMDGYTF; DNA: TGTGCCAGTAGTAAGACCCTAAGACAGGGGATGGATGGCTACACCTTC
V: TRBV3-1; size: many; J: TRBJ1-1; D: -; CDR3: CASSQDPTSTEAFF; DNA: TGTGCCAGCAGCCAAGATCCGACGAGCACTGAAGCTTTCTTT
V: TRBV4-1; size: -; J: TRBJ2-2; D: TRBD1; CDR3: CVSQGAGELFF; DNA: TGCGTCAGCCAGGGGGCCGGGGAGCTGTTTTTT
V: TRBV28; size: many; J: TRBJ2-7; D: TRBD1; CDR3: CASRRQGRYEQYF; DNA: TGTGCCAGCAGACGACAGGGAAGGTACGAGCAGTACTTC
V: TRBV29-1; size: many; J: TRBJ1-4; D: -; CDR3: CSGKGSGNEKLFF; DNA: TGCAGCGGGAAAGGGTCCGGTAATGAAAAACTGTTTTTT
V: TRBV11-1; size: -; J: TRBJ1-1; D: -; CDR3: CASSFTVGTEAFF; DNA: TGTGCCAGCAGCTTTACAGTGGGCACTGAAGCTTTCTTT
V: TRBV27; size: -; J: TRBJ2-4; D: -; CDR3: CASTPTVGLKNIQYF; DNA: TGTGCCAGCACCCCGACAGTCGGACTCAAAAACATTCAGTACTTC
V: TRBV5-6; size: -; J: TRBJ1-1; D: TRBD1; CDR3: CASSTDRGVMNTEAFF; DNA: TGTGCCAGCAGCACTGACAGGGGTGTCATGAACACTGAAGCTTTCTTT
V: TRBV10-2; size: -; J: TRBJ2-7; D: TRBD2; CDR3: CASSEYWTSGSEKYF; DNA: TGCGCCAGCAGTGAGTATTGGACTAGCGGGAGCGAGAAGTACTTC
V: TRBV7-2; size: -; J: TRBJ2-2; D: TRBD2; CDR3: CASSLAPLAGVRAGELFF; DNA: TGTGCCAGCAGCTTGGCCCCCCTAGCGGGAGTAAGGGCCGGGGAGCTGTTTTTT
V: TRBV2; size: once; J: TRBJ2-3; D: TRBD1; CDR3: CASRGQESSTDTQYF; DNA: TGTGCCAGCAGAGGACAGGAGTCTAGCACAGATACGCAGTATTTT
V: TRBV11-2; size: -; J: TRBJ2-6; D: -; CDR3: CASSLAGGGGANVLTF; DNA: TGTGCCAGCAGCTTAGCTGGGGGTGGAGGGGCCAACGTCCTGACTTTC
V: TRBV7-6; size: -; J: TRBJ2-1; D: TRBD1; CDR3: CASSLGDSTYNEQFF; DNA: TGTGCCAGCAGCTTGGGGGACAGTACCTACAATGAGCAGTTCTTC
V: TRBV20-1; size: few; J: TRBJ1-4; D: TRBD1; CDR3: CSARPSDRVNEKLFF; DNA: TGCAGTGCTAGGCCTTCCGACAGGGTTAATGAAAAACTGTTTTTT
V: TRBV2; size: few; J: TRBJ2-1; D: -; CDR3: CASSERSVSYNEQFF; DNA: TGTGCCAGCAGTGAACGTAGCGTATCCTACAATGAGCAGTTCTTC
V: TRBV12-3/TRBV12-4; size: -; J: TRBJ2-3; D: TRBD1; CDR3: CASSRTGGRGDTQYF; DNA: TGTGCCAGCAGTCGGACAGGGGGCCGGGGAGATACGCAGTATTTT
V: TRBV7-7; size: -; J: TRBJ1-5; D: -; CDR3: CASSKQSQPQHF; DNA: TGTGCCAGCAGCAAGCAAAGTCAGCCCCAGCATTTT
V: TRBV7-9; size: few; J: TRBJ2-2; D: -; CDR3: CASSFTLPPGPRWELFF; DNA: TGTGCCAGCAGCTTTACCCTTCCTCCGGGCCCTCGGTGGGAGCTGTTTTTT
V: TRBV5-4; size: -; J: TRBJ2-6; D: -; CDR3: CASSLGETGANVLTF; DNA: TGTGCCAGCAGCTTGGGGGAGACTGGGGCCAACGTCCTGACTTTC
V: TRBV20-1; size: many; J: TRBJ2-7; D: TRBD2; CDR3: CSSLAGGPFEQYF; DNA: TGCAGTTCTTTAGCGGGAGGGCCCTTCGAGCAGTACTTC
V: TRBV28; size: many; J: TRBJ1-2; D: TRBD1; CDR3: CASSFGQGSGYTF; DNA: TGTGCCAGCAGTTTCGGACAGGGAAGTGGCTACACCTTC
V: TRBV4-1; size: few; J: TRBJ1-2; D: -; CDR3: CASSLSGTTNYGYTF; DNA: TGCGCCAGCAGCCTTTCCGGGACAACTAACTATGGCTACACCTTC
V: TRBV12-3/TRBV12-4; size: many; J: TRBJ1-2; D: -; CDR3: CASSPSPNYGYTF; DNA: TGTGCCAGCAGTCCCAGTCCTAACTATGGCTACACCTTC
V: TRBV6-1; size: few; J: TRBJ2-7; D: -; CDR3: CASGVSRTYEQYF; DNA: TGTGCCAGTGGGGTTAGTCGTACCTACGAGCAGTACTTC
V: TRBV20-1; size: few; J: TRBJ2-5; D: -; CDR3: CSPYPGDRSFQTQYF; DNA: TGCAGTCCCTATCCGGGAGACAGGAGCTTCCAGACCCAGTACTTC
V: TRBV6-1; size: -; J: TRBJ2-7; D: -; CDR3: CASRGGARGGEQYF; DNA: TGTGCCAGCAGAGGAGGGGCTAGGGGAGGCGAGCAGTACTTC
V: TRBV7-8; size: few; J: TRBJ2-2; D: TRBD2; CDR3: CASSLAGGGRGRRTGELFF; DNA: TGTGCCAGCAGCTTAGCGGGGGGCGGGAGGGGCCGTCGGACCGGGGAGCTGTTTTTT
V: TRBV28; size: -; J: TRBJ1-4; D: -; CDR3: CASSFFGGGKLFF; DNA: TGTGCCAGCAGTTTTTTCGGGGGAGGAAAACTGTTTTTT
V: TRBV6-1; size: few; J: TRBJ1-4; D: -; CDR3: CASKLGFGNEKLFF; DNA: TGTGCCAGCAAGTTGGGTTTTGGTAATGAAAAACTGTTTTTT
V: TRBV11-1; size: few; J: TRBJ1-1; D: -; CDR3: CASSLEVETEAFF; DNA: TGTGCCAGCAGCTTAGAGGTGGAAACTGAAGCTTTCTTT
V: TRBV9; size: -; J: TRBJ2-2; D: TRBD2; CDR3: CASSVQLAGVTNTGELFF; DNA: TGTGCCAGCAGCGTCCAACTAGCGGGAGTTACTAACACCGGGGAGCTGTTTTTT
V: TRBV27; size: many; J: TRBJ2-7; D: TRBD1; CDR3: CASSHGTGGSYEQYF; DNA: TGTGCCAGCAGTCACGGGACAGGGGGTTCCTACGAGCAGTACTTC